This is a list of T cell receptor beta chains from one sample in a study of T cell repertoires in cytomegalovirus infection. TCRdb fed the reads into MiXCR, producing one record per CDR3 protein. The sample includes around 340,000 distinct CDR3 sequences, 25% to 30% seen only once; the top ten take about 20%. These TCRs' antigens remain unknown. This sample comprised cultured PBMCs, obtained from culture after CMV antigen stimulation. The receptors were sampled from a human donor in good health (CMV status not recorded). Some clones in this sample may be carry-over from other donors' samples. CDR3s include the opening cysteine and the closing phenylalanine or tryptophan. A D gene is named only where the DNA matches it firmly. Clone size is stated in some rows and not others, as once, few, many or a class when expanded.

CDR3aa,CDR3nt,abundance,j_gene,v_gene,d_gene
CASSRRAGGATSTDTQYF,TGTGCCAGCAGCCGGCGCGCGGGAGGGGCTACTAGCACAGATACGCAGTATTTT,.,TRBJ2-3,TRBV11-2,TRBD2
CASSMDYNSYEQYF,TGTGCCAGCAGTATGGACTATAACTCCTACGAGCAGTACTTC,few,TRBJ2-7,TRBV12-3/TRBV12-4,.
CSARDGSSQAQFF,TGCAGTGCTAGAGATGGTTCCAGCCAAGCCCAGTTCTTC,.,TRBJ2-1,TRBV20-1,.
CASSPTGEPQPQHF,TGTGCCAGCTCACCGACAGGGGAGCCTCAGCCCCAGCATTTT,few,TRBJ1-5,TRBV18,TRBD1
CASSSQGRYGYTF,TGTGCCAGCAGCTCACAGGGTCGGTACGGCTACACCTTC,.,TRBJ1-2,TRBV7-2,.
CASSMRGPPYNEQFF,TGTGCCAGTAGTATGAGGGGTCCTCCATACAATGAGCAGTTCTTC,.,TRBJ2-1,TRBV19,.
CASSFTSGGLYEQFF,TGTGCCAGCAGCTTCACTAGCGGGGGTTTGTATGAGCAGTTCTTC,.,TRBJ2-1,TRBV11-2,TRBD2
CASRAGQYGNTIYF,TGCGCCAGCAGGGCTGGACAGTACGGAAACACCATATATTTT,.,TRBJ1-3,TRBV5-1,.
CASSLTGSGELFF,TGTGCCAGCAGCTTAACAGGTTCTGGGGAGCTGTTTTTT,many,TRBJ2-2,TRBV7-2,.
CATRRDRGTEAFF,TGTGCCACCAGGAGGGACAGGGGAACTGAAGCTTTCTTT,few,TRBJ1-1,TRBV15,TRBD1
CASSWDRENSPLHF,TGCGCCAGCAGCTGGGACAGGGAAAATTCACCCCTCCACTTT,.,TRBJ1-6,TRBV5-1,TRBD1
CASSFRGVEEQFF,TGTGCCAGCAGTTTCCGGGGGGTAGAGGAGCAGTTCTTC,.,TRBJ2-1,TRBV12-3/TRBV12-4,TRBD2
CASRSGRERETQYF,TGTGCCAGCCGGTCAGGGAGGGAGCGTGAGACCCAGTACTTC,many,TRBJ2-5,TRBV7-2,TRBD2
CASKDRDTASYEQYF,TGTGCCAGCAAAGACCGGGATACGGCAAGCTACGAGCAGTACTTC,.,TRBJ2-7,TRBV28,.
CASSQDGGLHGEQFF,TGTGCCAGCAGCCAAGATGGGGGACTTCACGGTGAGCAGTTCTTC,.,TRBJ2-1,TRBV4-1,.
CASSAGGAGQETQYF,TGTGCCAGCAGTGCCGGGGGAGCGGGGCAAGAGACCCAGTACTTC,.,TRBJ2-5,TRBV12-3/TRBV12-4,TRBD2
CSAQRIAAYNEQFF,TGCAGTGCTCAGAGGATAGCGGCTTACAATGAGCAGTTCTTC,.,TRBJ2-1,TRBV20-1,.